This paragraph reports one TCR beta chain. Looked up from germline, CDR1 is KGHSH and CDR2 is LQKENI. Losses at the gene ends were 0 bases for V and 9 bases for J; bases not matched to a gene: 8. This CDR3 has 16 residues. Repertoires were generated with immunoSEQ multiplex PCR, while TCRdb's copy carries only in-frame clones and drops some. Of 80,000 to 100,000 clones in the sample, over 75% were seen once. This specimen belongs to a study of blood T cell repertoires in COVID-19. This rearrangement joins TRBV18 to TRBJ2-1; 10 positions agree with TRBD2. The specimen sequenced was peripheral blood. The sequence came from a man in his fifties or sixties with acute or convalescent COVID-19. CDR3: CASSPPGLAGDLEQFF. CDR3 DNA sequence: TGTGCCAGCTCACCACCGGGGCTAGCGGGGGATCTTGAGCAGTTCTTC.